Given below is one TCR beta chain in context. At a deep level, the assay was run. Repertoires were generated with immunoSEQ multiplex PCR, while TCRdb's copy carries only in-frame clones and drops some. The sample lists a few million clones; approximately 92% were seen once. CDR1 MDHEN and CDR2 SYDVKM come from the germline V gene. V was pared by 6 bases and J by 5 bases, with 10 bases of the junction left unmatched. The CDR3 sequence is 16 residues long. This sample is drawn from a study of shared clonotypes between healthy human individuals. Study details: The donor group consisted of two women and a few men, aged 18 to 49.

CD45RO-negative cells were positively selected for CCR7, leaving out terminally differentiated effector memory CD45RA+ cells. Participating donors were healthy, HIV-negative adults free of recent acute infections or vaccinations. Material for sequencing was naive CD8+ T cells from PBMCs. V usage is TRBV28 and J usage is TRBJ2-1; TRBD1 matches 10 bases. The receptor comes from a young man in good health. Some clones in this sample may be carry-over from other donors' samples. The CDR3 protein is CASRQPGTGVDNEQFF. In DNA form, the CDR3 reads TGTGCCAGCAGACAGCCCGGGACAGGGGTGGACAATGAGCAGTTCTTC.